These 9 T cell receptor beta chains were sequenced from one sample in a study of blood T cell repertoires in COVID-19. The repertoire was sequenced with immunoSEQ multiplex PCR; TCRdb's copy has only in-frame clones and lacks some. Of around 330,000 clones detected, approximately 90% appear once; the ten largest clones hold around 8.9%. Sequences were obtained from PBMCs or T cells enriched from blood (not recorded which). All receptors derive from a woman between 18 and 29 years old who had recovered from COVID-19.

The rearrangement links TRBV5-1 to TRBJ1-2; possibly TRBD1 for D (6 bases). Germline V gene lookup returns CDR1 SGHRS and CDR2 YFSETQ. The CDR3 is 15 residues long. V lost 1 base, J lost 3 bases, and 13 bases lay in between. The CDR3: CASSLSAGVDYGYTF. As DNA, the CDR3 is TGCGCCAGCAGCTTGTCGGCAGGGGTGGACTATGGCTACACCTTC.

The chain has TRBV6-5 and TRBJ1-2; 7 bases line up with TRBD1. The germline V gene encodes CDR1 MNHEY and CDR2 SVGAGI. V gave up 9 bases and J gave up 5 bases; unmatched junction bases: 6. The CDR3 has 12 residues. CDR3 amino acids: CASLGGAYGYTF. CDR3 nucleotide sequence: TGTGCCAGTCTAGGGGGCGCATATGGCTACACCTTC.

The chain recombines TRBV11-2 with TRBJ1-1; D is uncertain. Trimming left V 5 bases short and J 8 bases short, with 15 bases between. CDR1 SGHAT and CDR2 FQNNGV come from the germline V gene. The CDR3 runs 13 residues. CDR3 sequence (DNA): TGTGCCAGCAGCGTGCGACGGACTTCCGAAGCTTTCTTT. Its translation is CASSVRRTSEAFF. Variable domain in full (rest from reference TRBV11-2 and TRBJ1-1): EAGVAQSPRYKIIEKRQSVAFWCNPISGHATLYWYQQILGQGPKLLIQFQNNGVVDDSQLPKDRFSAERLKGVDSTLKIQPAKLEDSAVYLCASSVRRTSEAFFGQGTRLTVV.

This clone was seen a few times. This rearrangement joins TRBV4-2 to TRBJ2-7; D is unresolved. The CDR3 totals 16 residues. Germline CDR1 reads LGHNA; CDR2 reads YNFKEQ. Deletions cut 0 bases from V and 2 bases from J, with 14 bases between. The chain's CDR3 is CASSQDPGLAAYEQYF. CDR3 nucleotides: TGTGCCAGCAGCCAAGATCCGGGTCTGGCAGCCTACGAGCAGTACTTC.

This clone was observed once. The chain links TRBV4-3 to TRBJ1-2; D may be TRBD1 (5 bases). This CDR3 contains 14 residues. Trimming cost V 1 base and J 7 bases, with 13 bases left between them. Per the germline V gene, CDR1 is LGHNA and CDR2 is YSLEER. The CDR3 sequence is CASSQVAGAPGYTF. The CDR3 region has the DNA TGCGCCAGCAGCCAAGTGGCTGGGGCTCCTGGCTACACCTTC.

The chain joins TRBV4-2 to TRBJ2-3, with D possibly being TRBD2 (5 bases). Looked up from germline, CDR1 is LGHNA and CDR2 is YNFKEQ. This CDR3 has 16 residues. V lost 0 bases and J 2 bases, leaving 12 bases between the germline ends. CDR3 sequence reads: CASSQEFGLNTDTQYF. CDR3 bases: TGTGCCAGCAGCCAAGAGTTTGGACTCAACACAGATACGCAGTATTTT.

The table lists this clone with a few counts. This chain uses TRBV2 with TRBJ1-4; D possibly corresponds to TRBD1 (5 bases). The CDR3 runs to 16 residues. Germline loops: CDR1 SNHLY, CDR2 FYNNEI. Trimming left V 5 bases short and J 6 bases short, with 19 bases between. The CDR3 sequence is CASSTARGGRDEKLFF. CDR3 nucleotides: TGTGCCAGCAGTACCGCTCGGGGGGGTAGGGATGAAAAACTGTTTTTT.

V gene TRBV9 combines with J gene TRBJ1-1; D not resolved. Germline V gives CDR1 SGDLS, CDR2 YYNGEE. Trimming removed 3 bases at V and 4 bases at J, with 7 bases between. This CDR3 is 12 amino acids long. The CDR3 DNA reads TGTGCCAGCAGCGGACACGGCACTGAAGCTTTCTTT. This translates into CASSGHGTEAFF.

This sequence joins TRBV5-1 and TRBJ1-1; TRBD1 might be the D (6 bases). V lost 5 bases, J lost 0 bases, and 17 bases lay in between. In germline, CDR1 is SGHRS, CDR2 YFSETQ. This CDR3 is built from 16 residues. The CDR3 DNA reads TGCGCCAGCAGACCAATCCTGACAGGATTGAACACTGAAGCTTTCTTT. It codes for CASRPILTGLNTEAFF.